Described below is a single T cell receptor beta chain sequence and its context. What it recognizes is unknown. This CDR3 spans 18 amino acids. Germline-derived CDR1 and CDR2 are DFQATT and SNEGSKA (reference sequence). Trimming removed 3 bases from V and 0 bases from J, with 21 bases in between. This sample was taken from a study of T cell repertoires in cytomegalovirus infection. Looking at the study overall: A matching HLA type, together with CMV infection, was signaled by public TCR beta signatures. Study-wide results and limits: HLA-C-restricted TCR beta clonotypes specific for CMV led the ex vivo response.

TCRdb recomputed calls from the reads with MiXCR, one row per CDR3 protein. The sample lists around 900,000 distinct CDR3 sequences, roughly a third seen once, with roughly 13% in the top ten. The sample in question was cultured CD8+ T cells from PBMCs, obtained from culture after CMV antigen stimulation. The J gene is TRBJ1-5, the V gene TRBV20-1; D gene uncertain. This receptor was identified in a human donor in good health (CMV status not recorded). Some clones in this sample may be carry-over from other donors' samples. CDR3 loop: CSASNLASDPYSNQPQHF. CDR3 sequence (DNA): TGCAGTGCTAGTAATCTAGCATCCGATCCCTATAGCAATCAGCCCCAGCATTTT.